This TCR beta chain stems from a study of T-cell memory formation after mild COVID-19. Points from the study as a whole: Several responding clones turned up in pre-infection memory, indicating that cross-reactive memory may have taken part. Among contracting clones, CD4+ were mainly CM/EM and CD8+ enriched in EMRA.

TCRdb re-called the 5' RACE reads with MiXCR, one entry per CDR3 protein. Altogether about 430,000 distinct CDR3 sequences are present, 20% to 30% being singletons, with the ten largest covering about 8.7%. V lost 3 bases and J 4 bases, leaving 3 bases between the germline ends. The CDR3 totals 11 residues. The germline CDR1 and CDR2 sequences are LNHNV and YYDKDF (reference sequence). Comments on this clonotype: Its antigen remains unknown.

The material sequenced was PBMCs or a T cell subset sorted from them (not recorded which). J is TRBJ1-1 and V is TRBV15; no reliable D call. The sequence was collected from an adult woman who had mild COVID-19 (a few samples of this study predate the infection). Cell type and time point are not known. The CDR3 bases are TGTGCCACCAGCAGCTCCACTGAAGCTTTCTTT. Translated, it gives CATSSSTEAFF.